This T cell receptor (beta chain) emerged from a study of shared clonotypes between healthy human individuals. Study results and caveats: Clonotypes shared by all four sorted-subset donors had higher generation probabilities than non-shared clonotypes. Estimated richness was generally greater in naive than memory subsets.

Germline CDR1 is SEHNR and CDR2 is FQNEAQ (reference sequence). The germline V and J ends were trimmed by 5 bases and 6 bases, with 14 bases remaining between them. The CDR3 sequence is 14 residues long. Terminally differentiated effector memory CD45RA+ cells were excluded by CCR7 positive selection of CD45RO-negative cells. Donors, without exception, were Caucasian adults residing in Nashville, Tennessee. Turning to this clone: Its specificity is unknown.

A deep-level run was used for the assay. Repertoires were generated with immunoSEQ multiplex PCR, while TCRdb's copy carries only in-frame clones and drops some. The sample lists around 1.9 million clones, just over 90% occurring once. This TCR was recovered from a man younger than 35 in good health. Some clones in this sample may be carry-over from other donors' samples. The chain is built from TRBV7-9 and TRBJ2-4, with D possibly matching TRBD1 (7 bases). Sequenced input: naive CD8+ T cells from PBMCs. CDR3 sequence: CASSAGQEGNIQYF. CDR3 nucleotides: TGTGCCAGCAGCGCCGGACAGGAGGGAAACATTCAGTACTTC.